These 4 T cell receptor beta chains were sequenced from one sample in a study of cytotoxic CD8 clonotypes in ibrutinib-treated CLL. Sequenced by immunoSEQ multiplex PCR; TCRdb stores in-frame clones only, minus some. The sample holds around 70,000 clones, 75% to 85% seen once. The starting material was PBMCs, obtained at disease progression, from a patient treated with ibrutinib. The receptor set was obtained from a human donor with chronic lymphocytic leukemia.

The CDR3 DNA reads as TGCGCCAGCAGCTCGAACTACGACGAGCAGTACTTC. It is translated as CASSSNYDEQYF. The chain joins TRBV5-1 to TRBJ2-7; D gene uncertain. The CDR3 consists of 12 residues. Germline values: CDR1 SGHRS, CDR2 YFSETQ. The V end lost 3 bases, the J end lost 5 bases, and 9 bases lay between the germline ends.

The chain carries TRBV29-1 and TRBJ1-2; D is undetermined. The CDR3 contains 13 residues. Germline V gene data show CDR1 as SQVTM and CDR2 as ANQGSEA. Trimming shortened V by 5 bases and J by 0 bases, and 10 bases separated the two germline ends. The CDR3 nucleotides are TGCAGCGTTAAGACGAGAGCTAACTATGGCTACACCTTC. Translation gives CSVKTRANYGYTF.

The chain employs TRBV11-2 and TRBJ2-5; TRBD2 aligns across 16 bases. The CDR3 has 17 amino acids. The J segment lost 7 bases and the V segment lost 5 bases, leaving 10 bases of the junction unmatched. Germline assignment: CDR1 SGHAT and CDR2 FQNNGV. The CDR3 reads CASSLGTSGRGLGTQYF. The CDR3 DNA sequence: TGTGCCAGCAGCCTGGGGACTAGCGGGAGGGGCCTGGGGACCCAGTACTTC. The full variable domain, in which reference TRBV11-2 and TRBJ2-5 provide the parts outside the CDR3, is EAGVAQSPRYKIIEKRQSVAFWCNPISGHATLYWYQQILGQGPKLLIQFQNNGVVDDSQLPKDRFSAERLKGVDSTLKIQPAKLEDSAVYLCASSLGTSGRGLGTQYFGPGTRLLVL.

The chain combines TRBV7-2 with TRBJ2-5; D gene unclear. Deletions cut 5 bases from V and 0 bases from J, with 10 bases between. Germline CDR1 SGHTA, CDR2 FQGNSA. The CDR3 is made up of 14 amino acids. The CDR3 bases are TGTGCCAGCAGCATTTTGGCAAACCAAGAGACCCAGTACTTC. Encoded protein: CASSILANQETQYF.